The rows below give T cell receptor beta chains drawn from one sample of a study of T cells in localized non-small cell lung cancer. Produced via immunoSEQ multiplex PCR; TCRdb's table is partial and in-frame only. This repertoire shows tens of thousands of clones, approximately 85% found once; its top ten account for roughly 13%. The sequenced sample was peripheral blood, obtained before any cancer treatment. The receptors were gathered from a female donor older than 55 with stage I lung adenocarcinoma. Each CDR3 is given with its conserved first and last residue. The D gene is left open where the match is weak. Clone sizes are given selectively: once, few, many, or a class where the clone is expanded.

>-|-|TRBV5-1|TRBJ2-1
TGCGCCAGCATGCCGGGACTCTACAATGAGCAGTTCTTC
CASMPGLYNEQFF
>-|-|TRBV5-1|TRBJ2-3
TGCGCCAGCAGCTCCGACGCCGCAGATACGCAGTATTTT
CASSSDAADTQYF
>-|-|TRBV6-5|TRBJ1-2
TGTGCCAGCAGTTCCCAAGGGGGATTCGGGGGCTACACCTTC
CASSSQGGFGGYTF
>-|-|TRBV19|TRBJ2-3
TGTGCCAGTAGTATAGTTGCGGGTATCGGGGGTACGCAGTATTTT
CASSIVAGIGGTQYF
>-|-|TRBV5-5|TRBJ1-5
TGTGCCAGCAGCAACGGGACATTCAATCAGCCCCAGCATTTT
CASSNGTFNQPQHF
>-|-|TRBV7-9|TRBJ1-3
TGTGCCAGCAGCCCAACAGGCCGCAAAAGCTCTGGAAACACCATATATTTT
CASSPTGRKSSGNTIYF
>-|-|TRBV5-1|TRBJ1-5
TGCGCCAGCAGCTTGGACAGCAATCAGCCCCAGCATTTT
CASSLDSNQPQHF
>-|-|TRBV7-8|TRBJ1-4
TGTGCCTCGGGCAGTAAAGGCGCAACTAATGAAAAACTGTTTTTT
CASGSKGATNEKLFF
>-|TRBD2|TRBV2|TRBJ2-1
TGTGCCAGCAGTGACCTAGCGGGGGCCTACAATGAGCAGTTCTTC
CASSDLAGAYNEQFF
>-|-|TRBV19|TRBJ1-2
TGTGCCAGTAGTATTCTTGGGACGGCTAACTATGGCTACACCTTC
CASSILGTANYGYTF
>-|TRBD1|TRBV29-1|TRBJ1-2
TGCAGCGTTGCAGGGGGAGAGGATGGCTACACCTTC
CSVAGGEDGYTF
>-|-|TRBV6-6|TRBJ1-1
TGTGCCAGCAGCGCCCGGACTGAAGCTTTCTTT
CASSARTEAFF
>-|TRBD2|TRBV7-8|TRBJ2-7
TGTGCCAGCAGTTCCCAGGGACTAGCGGGGAAGGAGCGGGCCTACGAGCAGTACTTC
CASSSQGLAGKERAYEQYF
>-|-|TRBV7-6|TRBJ1-2
TGTGCCAGCAGCCCTGTGCCAAACTATGGCTACACCTTC
CASSPVPNYGYTF
>-|-|TRBV5-1|TRBJ1-1
TGCGCCAGCAGCTTGCCCGGGACCGGCACTGAAGCTTTCTTT
CASSLPGTGTEAFF
>-|-|TRBV7-9|TRBJ2-5
TGTGCCAGCAGACATAATATTGGACCTGTAGGGACCCAGTACTTC
CASRHNIGPVGTQYF
>-|TRBD1|TRBV7-9|TRBJ1-1
TGTGCCAGCAGCCCGAGACAGGGTACGGGCGCTGAAGCTTTCTTT
CASSPRQGTGAEAFF
>-|-|TRBV4-1|TRBJ1-1
TGCGCCAGCAGCCAAGGTTCAGGGTATACTGAAGCTTTCTTT
CASSQGSGYTEAFF
>-|-|TRBV6-1|TRBJ2-5
TGTGCCAGCAGTGAATTGGGCAGAGAAGAGACCCAGTACTTC
CASSELGREETQYF
>once|TRBD1|TRBV2|TRBJ1-2
TGTGCCAGCGCAGCGACGACAGGGGTTGGCTACACCTTC
CASAATTGVGYTF
>-|-|TRBV11-2|TRBJ2-3
TGTGCCAGCAGCCAAAACCGCCTAGTGGGCGATACGCAGTATTTT
CASSQNRLVGDTQYF
>few|-|TRBV10-2|TRBJ1-1
TGCGCCAGCAGTGAGACAGCCTTTCTGGGTACGTTT
CASSETAFLGTF
>-|-|TRBV5-1|TRBJ2-5
TGCGCCAGCAGCTTGCAGGGCATGGAGACCCAGTACTTC
CASSLQGMETQYF
>-|-|TRBV7-6|TRBJ1-2
TGTGCCAGCAGCTTAGGTTACGGGAACGTCGGTGGCTACACCTTC
CASSLGYGNVGGYTF
>-|TRBD2|TRBV10-2|TRBJ2-1
TGCGCCAGCAGTGACCCGGGACTAGCGGGGGGCCTGGGAACCTACAATGAGCAGTTCTTC
CASSDPGLAGGLGTYNEQFF
>-|TRBD1|TRBV6-5|TRBJ2-2
TGTGCCAGCAGTCCGGACAGGGGGAACACCGGGGAGCTGTTTTTT
CASSPDRGNTGELFF
>-|TRBD2|TRBV9|TRBJ2-3
TGTGCCAGCAGCCACAGCGGGGCCAGCACAGATACGCAGTATTTT
CASSHSGASTDTQYF
>-|TRBD2|TRBV5-6|TRBJ2-7
TGTGCCAGCAGCTTCCGACGGGGGGGCTCCTACGAGCAGTACTTC
CASSFRRGGSYEQYF
>-|TRBD2|TRBV9|TRBJ2-2
TGTGCCAGCAGTGAGCGGGAGGGTACCGGGGAGCTGTTTTTT
CASSEREGTGELFF
>-|-|TRBV19|TRBJ1-5
TGTGCCAGTAGTACCCCCGACGGACTCAATCAGCCCCAGCATTTT
CASSTPDGLNQPQHF
>-|-|TRBV18|TRBJ1-5
TGTGCCAGCTCGTCGGGTCCAGGTCAGCCCCAGCATTTT
CASSSGPGQPQHF
>-|-|TRBV7-3|TRBJ1-6
TGTGCCAGCAGCTTGACCCCACAGGGAAGGTCACCCCTCCACTTT
CASSLTPQGRSPLHF
>-|-|TRBV6-1|TRBJ1-2
TGTGCCAGCAGTGATGGACCGTATGGCTACACCTTC
CASSDGPYGYTF
>-|-|TRBV7-9|TRBJ1-6
TGTGCCAGCACTACGGCCGGGGGCAATTCACCCCTCCACTTT
CASTTAGGNSPLHF
>-|TRBD1|TRBV18|TRBJ1-1
TGTGCCAGCTCTCCCGGGACAGCTATGGCTTTCTTT
CASSPGTAMAFF
>-|-|TRBV2|TRBJ2-7
TGTGCCAGCAGTTTCACAGGGATCGAGCAGTACTTC
CASSFTGIEQYF
>-|-|TRBV5-1|TRBJ2-3
TGCGCCAGCAGCTTCCTCGACCCGGGCACGCAGTATTTT
CASSFLDPGTQYF
>-|TRBD1|TRBV5-1|TRBJ2-5
TGCGCCAGCAGCTTTGGCGGGACAGGGGGGGAGACCCAGTACTTC
CASSFGGTGGETQYF
>-|TRBD2|TRBV4-1|TRBJ2-7
TGCGCCAGCAGCCAAGTGGGACTAGCGGGACCACACTCCTACGAGCAGTACTTC
CASSQVGLAGPHSYEQYF
>-|-|TRBV5-1|TRBJ2-3
TGCGCCAGCAGCTTGCTGAGCACAGATACGCAGTATTTT
CASSLLSTDTQYF
>once|-|TRBV2|TRBJ2-7
TGTGCCAGCAGTCCAGGGACCTCCGCCCGCCACGAGCAGTACTTC
CASSPGTSARHEQYF